The rows below give T cell receptor beta chains drawn from one sample of a study of cytomegalovirus exposure and HLA in healthy donors. Clones were sequenced by immunoSEQ multiplex PCR, and TCRdb holds only the in-frame ones, with some missing. The table has 100,000 to 120,000 clones, about 83% seen once. The sample taken for sequencing was PBMCs. These receptors were collected from a young man in good health and CMV-seronegative. The CDR3 runs from the conserved cysteine through the conserved F or W. D genes are given only for firm matches. For some rows the clone size is stated as once, few or many, or as a class when expanded; others skip it.

j_call clone_size v_call d_call cdr3_aa cdr3_nt
TRBJ2-7 - TRBV7-2 - CASSLAPSFYEQYF TGTGCCAGCAGCTTAGCCCCGTCCTTCTACGAGCAGTACTTC
TRBJ2-1 once TRBV6-5 - CASRDRQGLHNEQFF TGTGCCAGCAGAGATAGACAGGGACTGCACAATGAGCAGTTCTTC
TRBJ1-3 - TRBV7-9 - CASSPSGPSGNTIYF TGTGCCAGCAGCCCCTCAGGGCCCTCTGGAAACACCATATATTTT
TRBJ1-2 - TRBV5-6 - CASSLRSVGSSGILGYTF TGTGCCAGCAGCCTGAGGTCGGTTGGGTCTTCGGGGATACTCGGCTACACCTTC
TRBJ2-5 once TRBV30 TRBD2 CAWSVAGVRQETQYF TGTGCCTGGAGCGTAGCGGGAGTTCGGCAAGAGACCCAGTACTTC
TRBJ2-2 - TRBV7-9 - CASSLVVGRGLTGELFF TGTGCCAGCAGCTTAGTGGTAGGAAGGGGGTTGACCGGGGAGCTGTTTTTT
TRBJ2-3 - TRBV7-9 - CASSLPGQRTDTQYF TGTGCCAGCAGCTTACCCGGACAGCGCACAGATACGCAGTATTTT
TRBJ1-2 once TRBV11-2 TRBD1 CASTPGQSNYGYTF TGTGCCAGCACTCCGGGACAGAGTAACTATGGCTACACCTTC
TRBJ2-7 - TRBV6-6 TRBD1 CASSKLQGALYEQYF TGTGCCAGCAGCAAATTACAGGGGGCTCTCTACGAGCAGTACTTC
TRBJ2-3 - TRBV27 TRBD1 CASSSTGGADTQYF TGTGCCAGCAGTTCGACAGGGGGTGCAGATACGCAGTATTTT
TRBJ2-3 - TRBV4-3 TRBD1 CASSPTGTDTQYF TGCGCCAGCAGCCCGACAGGGACAGATACGCAGTATTTT
TRBJ2-6 - TRBV10-2 TRBD2 CASSEGRLAGGGANVLTF TGCGCCAGCAGTGAGGGGAGACTAGCGGGAGGTGGGGCCAACGTCCTGACTTTC
TRBJ2-7 - TRBV19 - CASSIGLRMIYEQYF TGTGCCAGTAGTATTGGGCTCCGGATGATCTACGAGCAGTACTTC
TRBJ1-2 - TRBV30 - CAWRLGGKDSISYGYTF TGTGCCTGGAGGCTCGGGGGGAAGGACAGCATTTCCTATGGCTACACCTTC
TRBJ2-7 - TRBV5-1 TRBD2 CASSLGVAGIYEQYF TGCGCCAGCAGCTTGGGAGTAGCGGGAATCTACGAGCAGTACTTC
TRBJ1-2 once TRBV6-5 - CASRAITGHYYGYTF TGTGCCAGCAGGGCGATAACGGGACACTACTATGGCTACACCTTC
TRBJ1-1 - TRBV5-1 TRBD1 CASSLGGTGADTEAFF TGCGCCAGCAGCTTGGGGGGGACAGGGGCAGATACTGAAGCTTTCTTT
TRBJ1-1 once TRBV7-2 TRBD1 CASSYGQGRTEAFF TGTGCCAGCAGCTACGGACAGGGGAGGACTGAAGCTTTCTTT
TRBJ1-4 - TRBV10-2 - CASSESRGLNEKLFF TGCGCCAGCAGTGAGTCAAGGGGCTTAAATGAAAAACTGTTTTTT
TRBJ2-1 few TRBV28 TRBD2 CASRKFGLAVKGPYNEQFF TGTGCCAGCAGGAAATTTGGACTAGCGGTAAAGGGGCCCTACAATGAGCAGTTCTTC
TRBJ2-2 - TRBV30 TRBD1 CASGTGNTGELFF TGTGCTTCCGGGACAGGGAACACCGGGGAGCTGTTTTTT
TRBJ2-7 - TRBV6-5 - CASSPSGVVYEQYF TGTGCCAGCAGCCCATCTGGAGTTGTATACGAGCAGTACTTC
TRBJ2-2 few TRBV9 TRBD2 CASSGTTSGAGELFF TGTGCCAGCAGCGGGACGACTAGCGGGGCCGGGGAGCTGTTTTTT
TRBJ2-7 few TRBV6-6 TRBD1 CASSTTGGDWEQYF TGTGCCAGCAGTACCACAGGGGGCGATTGGGAGCAGTACTTC
TRBJ1-5 - TRBV4-3 - CASSQDLSAQPQHF TGCGCCAGCAGCCAAGATCTAAGTGCTCAGCCCCAGCATTTT
TRBJ2-1 - TRBV14 - CASSPVYNEQFF TGTGCCAGCAGCCCAGTGTACAATGAGCAGTTCTTC